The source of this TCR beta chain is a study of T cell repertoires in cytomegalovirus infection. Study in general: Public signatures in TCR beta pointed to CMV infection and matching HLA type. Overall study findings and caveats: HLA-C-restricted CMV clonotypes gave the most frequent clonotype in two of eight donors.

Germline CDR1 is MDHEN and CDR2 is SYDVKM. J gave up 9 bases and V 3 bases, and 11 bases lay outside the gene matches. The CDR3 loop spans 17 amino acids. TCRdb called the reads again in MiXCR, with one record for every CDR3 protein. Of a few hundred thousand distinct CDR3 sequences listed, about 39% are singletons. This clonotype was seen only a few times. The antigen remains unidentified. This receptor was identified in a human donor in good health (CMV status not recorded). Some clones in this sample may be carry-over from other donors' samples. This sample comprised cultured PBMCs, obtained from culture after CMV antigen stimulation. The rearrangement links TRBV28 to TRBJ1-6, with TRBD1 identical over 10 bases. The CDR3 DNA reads TGTGCCAGCAGTTTCGGTACCGGGACAGGGGTGTTTTCACCCCTCCACTTT. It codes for CASSFGTGTGVFSPLHF.